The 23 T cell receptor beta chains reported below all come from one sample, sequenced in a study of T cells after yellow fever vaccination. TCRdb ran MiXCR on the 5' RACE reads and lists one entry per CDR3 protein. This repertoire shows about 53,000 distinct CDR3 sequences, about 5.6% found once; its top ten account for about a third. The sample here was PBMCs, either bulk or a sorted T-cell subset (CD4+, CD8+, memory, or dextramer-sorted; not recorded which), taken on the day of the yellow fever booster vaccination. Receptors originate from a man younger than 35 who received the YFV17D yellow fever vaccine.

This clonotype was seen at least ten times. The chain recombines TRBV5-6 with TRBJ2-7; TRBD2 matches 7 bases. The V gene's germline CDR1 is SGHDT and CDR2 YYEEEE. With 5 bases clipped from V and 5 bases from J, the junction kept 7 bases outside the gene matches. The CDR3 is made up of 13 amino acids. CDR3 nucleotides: TGTGCCAGCAGGCCGCGGGGGATTGACGAGCAGTACGTC. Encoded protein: CASRPRGIDEQYV.

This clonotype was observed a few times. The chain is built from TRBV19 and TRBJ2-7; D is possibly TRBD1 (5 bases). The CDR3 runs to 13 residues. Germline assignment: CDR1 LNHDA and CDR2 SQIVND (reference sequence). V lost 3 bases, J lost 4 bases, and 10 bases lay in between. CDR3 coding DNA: TGTGCCAGTAGTATTGGGGCTGGGTACGAGCAGTACTTC. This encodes CASSIGAGYEQYF.

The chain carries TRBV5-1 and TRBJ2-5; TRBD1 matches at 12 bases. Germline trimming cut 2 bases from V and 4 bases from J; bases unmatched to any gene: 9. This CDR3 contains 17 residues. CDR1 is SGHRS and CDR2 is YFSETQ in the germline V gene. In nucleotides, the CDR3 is TGCGCCAGCAGCTTATATCCGGGACAGGGGGCTGGAGAGACCCAGTACTTC. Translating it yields CASSLYPGQGAGETQYF.

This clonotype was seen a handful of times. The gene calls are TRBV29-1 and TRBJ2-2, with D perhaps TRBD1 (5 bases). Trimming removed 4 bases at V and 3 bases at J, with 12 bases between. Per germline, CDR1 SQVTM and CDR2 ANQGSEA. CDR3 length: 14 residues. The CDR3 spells CSVVSMGHTGELFF. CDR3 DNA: TGCAGCGTTGTGTCCATGGGGCACACCGGGGAGCTGTTTTTT.

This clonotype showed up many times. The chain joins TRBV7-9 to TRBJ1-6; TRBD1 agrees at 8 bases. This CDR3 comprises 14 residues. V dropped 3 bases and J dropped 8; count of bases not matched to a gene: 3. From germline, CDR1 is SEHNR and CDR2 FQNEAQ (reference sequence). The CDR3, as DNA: TGTGCCAGCAGCTTCGACAGGGGCTATTCACCCCTCCACTTT. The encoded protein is CASSFDRGYSPLHF.

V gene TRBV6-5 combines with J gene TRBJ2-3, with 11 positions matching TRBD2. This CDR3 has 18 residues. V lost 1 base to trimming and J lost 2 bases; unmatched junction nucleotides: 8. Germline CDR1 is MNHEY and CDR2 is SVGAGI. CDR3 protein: CASSYWIGTSGNTDTQYF. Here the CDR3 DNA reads TGTGCCAGCAGTTACTGGATAGGGACTAGCGGAAACACAGATACGCAGTATTTT.

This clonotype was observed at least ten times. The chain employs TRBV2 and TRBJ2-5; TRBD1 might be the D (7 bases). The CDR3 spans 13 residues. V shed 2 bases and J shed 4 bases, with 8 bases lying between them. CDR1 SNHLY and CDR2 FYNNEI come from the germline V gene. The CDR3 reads CASSEQGGETQYF. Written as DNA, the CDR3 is TGTGCCAGCAGTGAACAGGGGGGAGAGACCCAGTACTTC.

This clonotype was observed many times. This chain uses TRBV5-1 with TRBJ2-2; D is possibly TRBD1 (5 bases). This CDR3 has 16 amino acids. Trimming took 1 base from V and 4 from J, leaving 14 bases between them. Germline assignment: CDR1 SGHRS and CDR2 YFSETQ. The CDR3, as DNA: TGCGCCAGCAGCTTGTCGCTATTTCAGGGCACCGGGGAGCTGTTTTTT. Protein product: CASSLSLFQGTGELFF.

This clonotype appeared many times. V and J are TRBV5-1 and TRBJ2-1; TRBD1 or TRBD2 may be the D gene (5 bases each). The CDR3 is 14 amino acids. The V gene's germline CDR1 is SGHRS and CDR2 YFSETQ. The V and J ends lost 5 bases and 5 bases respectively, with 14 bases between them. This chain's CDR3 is CASRIVGVNNEQFF. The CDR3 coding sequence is TGCGCCAGCAGGATCGTGGGGGTGAACAATGAGCAGTTCTTC.

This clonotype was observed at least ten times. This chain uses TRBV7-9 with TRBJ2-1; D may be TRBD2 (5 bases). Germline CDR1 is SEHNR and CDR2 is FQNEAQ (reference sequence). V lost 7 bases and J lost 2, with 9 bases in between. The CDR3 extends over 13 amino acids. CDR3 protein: CASTTGTYNEQFF. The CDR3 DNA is TGTGCCAGCACAACCGGGACCTACAATGAGCAGTTCTTC.

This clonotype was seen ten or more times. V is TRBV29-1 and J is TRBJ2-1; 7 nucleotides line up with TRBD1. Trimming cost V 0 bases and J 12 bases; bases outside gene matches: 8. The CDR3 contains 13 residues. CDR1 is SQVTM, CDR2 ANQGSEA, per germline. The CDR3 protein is CSVEDEGARGQFF. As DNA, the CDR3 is TGCAGCGTTGAAGATGAGGGGGCGCGAGGGCAGTTCTTC.

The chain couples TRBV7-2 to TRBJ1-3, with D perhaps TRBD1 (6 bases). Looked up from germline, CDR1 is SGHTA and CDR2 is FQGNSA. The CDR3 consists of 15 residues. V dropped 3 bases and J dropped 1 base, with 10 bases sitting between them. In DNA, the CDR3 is TGTGCCAGCAGCTTGGGGGGCGGGTCTGGAAACACCATATATTTT. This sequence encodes CASSLGGGSGNTIYF.

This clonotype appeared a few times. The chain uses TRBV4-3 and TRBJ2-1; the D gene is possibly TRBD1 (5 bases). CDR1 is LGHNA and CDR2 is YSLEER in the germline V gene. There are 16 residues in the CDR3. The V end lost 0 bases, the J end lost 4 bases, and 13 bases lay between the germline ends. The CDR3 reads CASSQERRQQYNEQFF. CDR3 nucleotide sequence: TGCGCCAGCAGCCAAGAACGGAGACAGCAATACAATGAGCAGTTCTTC.

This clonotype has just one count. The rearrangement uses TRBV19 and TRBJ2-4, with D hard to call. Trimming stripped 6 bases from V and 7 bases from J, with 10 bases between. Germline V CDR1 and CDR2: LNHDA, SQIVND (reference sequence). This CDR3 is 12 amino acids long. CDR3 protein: CASRQGWNIQYF. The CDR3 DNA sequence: TGTGCCAGTAGGCAAGGCTGGAACATTCAGTACTTC.

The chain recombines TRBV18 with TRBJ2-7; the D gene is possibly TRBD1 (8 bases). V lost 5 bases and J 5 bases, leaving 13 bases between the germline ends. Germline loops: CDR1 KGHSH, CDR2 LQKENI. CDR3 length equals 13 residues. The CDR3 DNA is TGTGCCAGCTCAAGAACAGGGGGGGACGAGCAGTACTTC. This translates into CASSRTGGDEQYF. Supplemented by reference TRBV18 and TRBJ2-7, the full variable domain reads NAGVMQNPRHLVRRRGQEARLRCSPMKGHSHVYWYRQLPEEGLKFMVYLQKENIIDESGMPKERFSAEFPKEGPSILRIQQVVRGDSAAYFCASSRTGGDEQYFGPGTRLTVT.

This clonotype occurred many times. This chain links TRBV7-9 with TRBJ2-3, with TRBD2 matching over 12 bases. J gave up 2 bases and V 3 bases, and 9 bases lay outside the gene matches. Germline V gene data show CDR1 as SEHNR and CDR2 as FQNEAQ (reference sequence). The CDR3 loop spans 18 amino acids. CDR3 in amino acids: CASSFLRTSGTNTDTQYF. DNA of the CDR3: TGTGCCAGCAGCTTCCTGCGGACTAGCGGGACTAACACAGATACGCAGTATTTT.

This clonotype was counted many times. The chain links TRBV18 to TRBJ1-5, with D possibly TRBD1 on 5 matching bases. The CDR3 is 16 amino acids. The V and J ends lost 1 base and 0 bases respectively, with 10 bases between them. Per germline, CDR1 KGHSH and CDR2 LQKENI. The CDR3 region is CASSPHRRYSNQPQHF. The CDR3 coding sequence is TGTGCCAGCTCACCACACAGGCGATATAGCAATCAGCCCCAGCATTTT.

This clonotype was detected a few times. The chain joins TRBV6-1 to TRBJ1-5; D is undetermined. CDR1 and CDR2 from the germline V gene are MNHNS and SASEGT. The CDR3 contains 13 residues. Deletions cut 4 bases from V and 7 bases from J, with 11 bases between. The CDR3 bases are TGTGCCAGCAGTGTTGGGCTAGTCCAGCCCCAGCATTTT. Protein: CASSVGLVQPQHF.

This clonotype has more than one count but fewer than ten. CDR3 sequence: CASSPWTGAGNTIYF. In nucleotides, the CDR3 is TGTGCCAGCAGCCCGTGGACAGGGGCTGGAAACACCATATATTTT. The V and J genes are TRBV7-2 and TRBJ1-3; 9 positions match TRBD1. CDR1 and CDR2 (germline): SGHTA, FQGNSA. The CDR3 is 15 amino acids. V dropped 5 bases and J dropped 2; count of bases not matched to a gene: 4.

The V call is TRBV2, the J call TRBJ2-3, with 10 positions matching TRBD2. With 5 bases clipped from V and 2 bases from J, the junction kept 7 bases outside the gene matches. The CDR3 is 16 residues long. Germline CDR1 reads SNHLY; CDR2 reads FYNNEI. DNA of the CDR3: TGTGCCAGCAGTTTTTCTGGACTAGCGGACACAGATACGCAGTATTTT. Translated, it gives CASSFSGLADTDTQYF.

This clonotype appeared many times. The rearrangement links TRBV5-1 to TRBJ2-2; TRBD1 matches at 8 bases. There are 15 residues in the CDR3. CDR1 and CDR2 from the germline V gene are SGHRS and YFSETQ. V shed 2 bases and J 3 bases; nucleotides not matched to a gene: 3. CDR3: CASSLGTGYTGELFF. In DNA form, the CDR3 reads TGCGCCAGCAGCTTAGGGACAGGCTACACCGGGGAGCTGTTTTTT.

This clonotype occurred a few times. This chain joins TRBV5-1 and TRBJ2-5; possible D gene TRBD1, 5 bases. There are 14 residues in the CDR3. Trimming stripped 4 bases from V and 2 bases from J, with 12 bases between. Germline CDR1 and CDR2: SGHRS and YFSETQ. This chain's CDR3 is CASSTGRVQETQYF. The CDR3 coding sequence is TGCGCCAGCAGCACAGGACGCGTTCAAGAGACCCAGTACTTC.

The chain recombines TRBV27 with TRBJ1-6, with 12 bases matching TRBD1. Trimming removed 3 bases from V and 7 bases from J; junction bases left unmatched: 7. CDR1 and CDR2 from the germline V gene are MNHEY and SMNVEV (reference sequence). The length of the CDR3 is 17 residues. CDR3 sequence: CASSLWMGQGANSPLHF. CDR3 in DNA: TGTGCCAGCAGTTTGTGGATGGGACAGGGGGCGAATTCACCCCTCCACTTT.